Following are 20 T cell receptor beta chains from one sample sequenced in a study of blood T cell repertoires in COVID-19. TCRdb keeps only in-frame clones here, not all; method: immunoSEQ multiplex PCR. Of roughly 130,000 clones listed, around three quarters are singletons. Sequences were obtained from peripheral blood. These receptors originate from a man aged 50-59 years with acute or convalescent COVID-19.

CDR3 DNA: TGTGCCACTTGCCCGACAGCCTATAGCAATCAGCCCCAGCATTTT. Residues: CATCPTAYSNQPQHF. The rearrangement uses TRBV19 and TRBJ1-5, with D tentatively TRBD1 (5 bases). This CDR3 region has 15 residues. Trimming stripped 10 bases from V and 0 bases from J, with 16 bases between. The germline gives CDR1 LNHDA, CDR2 SQIVND (reference sequence).

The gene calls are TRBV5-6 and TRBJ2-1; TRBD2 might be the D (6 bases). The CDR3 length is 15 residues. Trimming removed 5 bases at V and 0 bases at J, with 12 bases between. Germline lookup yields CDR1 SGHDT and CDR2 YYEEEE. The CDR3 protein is CASRLLATSYNEQFF. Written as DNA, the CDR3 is TGTGCCAGCAGACTCCTAGCGACCTCCTACAATGAGCAGTTCTTC.

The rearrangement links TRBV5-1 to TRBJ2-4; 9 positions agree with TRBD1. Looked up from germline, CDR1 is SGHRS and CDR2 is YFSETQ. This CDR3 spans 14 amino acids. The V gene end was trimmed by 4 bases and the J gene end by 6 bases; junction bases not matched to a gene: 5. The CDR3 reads CASSEGQGRNIQYF. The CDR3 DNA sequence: TGCGCCAGCAGCGAAGGACAGGGGAGAAACATTCAGTACTTC. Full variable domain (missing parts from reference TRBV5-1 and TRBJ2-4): KAGVTQTPRYLIKTRGQQVTLSCSPISGHRSVSWYQQTPGQGLQFLFEYFSETQRNKGNFPGRFSGRQFSNSRSEMNVSTLELGDSALYLCASSEGQGRNIQYFGAGTRLSVL.

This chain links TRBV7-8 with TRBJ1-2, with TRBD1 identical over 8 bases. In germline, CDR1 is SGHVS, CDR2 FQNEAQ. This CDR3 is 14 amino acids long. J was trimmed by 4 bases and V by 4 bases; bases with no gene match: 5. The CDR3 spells CASSWDRQGYGYTF. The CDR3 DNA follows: TGTGCCAGCAGCTGGGACAGGCAAGGCTATGGCTACACCTTC.

CDR3 sequence reads: CASSVATDTQYF. CDR3 nucleotides: TGTGCCAGCAGCGTAGCTACAGATACGCAGTATTTT. The chain joins TRBV9 to TRBJ2-3; D gene uncertain. Germline CDR1 and CDR2: SGDLS and YYNGEE. V was clipped by 0 bases and J by 3 bases, with 2 bases between them. The CDR3 consists of 12 residues.

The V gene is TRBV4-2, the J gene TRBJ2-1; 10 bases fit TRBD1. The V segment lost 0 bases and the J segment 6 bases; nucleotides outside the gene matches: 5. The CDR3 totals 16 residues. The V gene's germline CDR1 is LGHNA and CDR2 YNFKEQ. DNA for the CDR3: TGTGCCAGCAGCCAAGATCCGTGGACAGGGGGCAATGAGCAGTTCTTC. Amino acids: CASSQDPWTGGNEQFF.

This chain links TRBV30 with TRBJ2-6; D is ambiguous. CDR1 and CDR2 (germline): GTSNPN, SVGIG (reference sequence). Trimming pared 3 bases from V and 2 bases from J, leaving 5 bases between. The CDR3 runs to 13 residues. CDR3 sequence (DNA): TGTGCCTGGAGGGTAGCTGGGGCCAACGTCCTGACTTTC. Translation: CAWRVAGANVLTF. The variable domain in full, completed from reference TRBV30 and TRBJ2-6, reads SQTIHQWPATLVQPVGSPLSLECTVEGTSNPNLYWYRQAAGRGLQLLFYSVGIGQISSEVPQNLSASRPQDRQFILSSKKLLLSDSGFYLCAWRVAGANVLTFGAGSRLTVL.

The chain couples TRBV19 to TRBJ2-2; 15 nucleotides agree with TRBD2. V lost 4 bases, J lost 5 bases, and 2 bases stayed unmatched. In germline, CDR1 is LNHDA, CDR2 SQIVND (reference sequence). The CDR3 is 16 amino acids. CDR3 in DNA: TGTGCCAGTAGTAGGACTAGCGGGGGGGAGACCGGGGAGCTGTTTTTT. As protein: CASSRTSGGETGELFF. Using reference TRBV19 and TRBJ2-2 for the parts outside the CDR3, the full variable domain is DGGITQSPKYLFRKEGQNVTLSCEQNLNHDAMYWYRQDPGQGLRLIYYSQIVNDFQKGDIAEGYSVSREKKESFPLTVTSAQKNPTAFYLCASSRTSGGETGELFFGEGSRLTVL.

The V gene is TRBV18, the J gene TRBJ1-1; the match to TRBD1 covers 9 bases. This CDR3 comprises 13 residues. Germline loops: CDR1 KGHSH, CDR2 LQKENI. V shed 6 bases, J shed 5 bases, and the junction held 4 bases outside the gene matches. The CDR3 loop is CASSETGGTEAFF. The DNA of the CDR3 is TGTGCCAGCTCGGAGACAGGGGGGACTGAAGCTTTCTTT.

The CDR3 sequence: CASSLRQNYGYTF. The CDR3 DNA is TGTGCCAGCAGTTTACGCCAGAACTATGGCTACACCTTC. The chain carries TRBV27 and TRBJ1-2; no clear D gene. The germline gives CDR1 MNHEY, CDR2 SMNVEV (reference sequence). With 2 bases removed from V and 2 bases from J, the gap between germline ends came to 6 bases. The CDR3 extends over 13 amino acids.

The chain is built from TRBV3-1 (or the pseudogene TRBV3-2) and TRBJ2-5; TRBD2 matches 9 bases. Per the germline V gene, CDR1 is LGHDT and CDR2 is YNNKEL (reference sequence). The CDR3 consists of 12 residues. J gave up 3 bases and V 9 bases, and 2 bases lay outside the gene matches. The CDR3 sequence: CASQRGEETQYF. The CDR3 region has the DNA TGTGCCAGTCAGCGGGGGGAAGAGACCCAGTACTTC.

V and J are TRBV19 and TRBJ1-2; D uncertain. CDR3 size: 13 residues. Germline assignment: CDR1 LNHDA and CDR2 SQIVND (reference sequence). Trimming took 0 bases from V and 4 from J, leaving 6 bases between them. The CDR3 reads CASSIERVYGYTF. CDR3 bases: TGTGCCAGTAGTATAGAGAGGGTCTATGGCTACACCTTC.

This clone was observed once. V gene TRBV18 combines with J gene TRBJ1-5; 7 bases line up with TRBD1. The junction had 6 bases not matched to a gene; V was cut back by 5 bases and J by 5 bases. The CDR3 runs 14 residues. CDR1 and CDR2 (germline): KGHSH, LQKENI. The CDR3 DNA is TGTGCCAGCTCATCAACAGGGGTAGATCAGCCCCAGCATTTT. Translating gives CASSSTGVDQPQHF. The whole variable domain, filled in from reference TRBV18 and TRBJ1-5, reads NAGVMQNPRHLVRRRGQEARLRCSPMKGHSHVYWYRQLPEEGLKFMVYLQKENIIDESGMPKERFSAEFPKEGPSILRIQQVVRGDSAAYFCASSSTGVDQPQHFGDGTRLSIL.

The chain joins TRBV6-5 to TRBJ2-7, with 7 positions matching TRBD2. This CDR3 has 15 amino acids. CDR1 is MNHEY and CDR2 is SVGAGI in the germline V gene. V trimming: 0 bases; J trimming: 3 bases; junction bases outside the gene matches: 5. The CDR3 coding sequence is TGTGCCAGCAGTTACTCTGGCGGGGGTTACTACGAGCAGTACTTC. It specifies CASSYSGGGYYEQYF.

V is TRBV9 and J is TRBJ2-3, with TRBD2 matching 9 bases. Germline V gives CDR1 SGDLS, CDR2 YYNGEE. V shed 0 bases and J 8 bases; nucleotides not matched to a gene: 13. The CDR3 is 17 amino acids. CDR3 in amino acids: CASSVDLASGESGTQYF. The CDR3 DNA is TGTGCCAGCAGCGTAGATCTGGCTAGCGGGGAGTCGGGTACGCAGTATTTT.

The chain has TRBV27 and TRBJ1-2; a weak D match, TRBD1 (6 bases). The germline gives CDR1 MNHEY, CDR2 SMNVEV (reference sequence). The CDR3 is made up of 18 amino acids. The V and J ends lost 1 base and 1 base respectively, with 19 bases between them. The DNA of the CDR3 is TGTGCCAGCAGTTTATTGGGACCTCTAAGACAGGATAACTATGGCTACACCTTC. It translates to CASSLLGPLRQDNYGYTF.

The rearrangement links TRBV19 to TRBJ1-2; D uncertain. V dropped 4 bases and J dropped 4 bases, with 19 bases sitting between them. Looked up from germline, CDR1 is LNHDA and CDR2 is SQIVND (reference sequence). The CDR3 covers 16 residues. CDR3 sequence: CASSKRGSGRFYGYTF. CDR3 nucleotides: TGTGCCAGTAGTAAGAGAGGGAGTGGGCGCTTCTATGGCTACACCTTC.

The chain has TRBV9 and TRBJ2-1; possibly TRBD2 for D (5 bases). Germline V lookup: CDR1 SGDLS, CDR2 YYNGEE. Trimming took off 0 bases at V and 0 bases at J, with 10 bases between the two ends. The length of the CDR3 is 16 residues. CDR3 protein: CASSVEEAVSYNEQFF. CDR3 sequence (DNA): TGTGCCAGCAGCGTAGAGGAAGCGGTCTCCTACAATGAGCAGTTCTTC.

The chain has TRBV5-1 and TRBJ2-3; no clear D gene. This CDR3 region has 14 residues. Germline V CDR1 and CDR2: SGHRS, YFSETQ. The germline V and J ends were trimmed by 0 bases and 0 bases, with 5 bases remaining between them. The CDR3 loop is CASSLGDSTDTQYF. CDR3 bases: TGCGCCAGCAGCTTGGGCGATAGCACAGATACGCAGTATTTT.

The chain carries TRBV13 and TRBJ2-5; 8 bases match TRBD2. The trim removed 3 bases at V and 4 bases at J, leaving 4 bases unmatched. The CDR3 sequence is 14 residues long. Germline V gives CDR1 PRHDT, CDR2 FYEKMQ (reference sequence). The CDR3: CASSFSSGAETQYF. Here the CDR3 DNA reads TGTGCCAGCAGCTTTAGTAGCGGGGCAGAGACCCAGTACTTC.